This entry lists 29 T cell receptor beta chains sequenced from one sample in a study of T cell changes during pregnancy in multiple sclerosis (dated by TCRdb to about 2019). Receptor amplification or capture employed the immunoSEQ multiplex PCR assay. TCRdb mirrors the immuneACCESS table, restricted to in-frame sequences. Some clones are absent from its copies; in checked studies, under half trace to an unresolved V gene, and the reason for the others is unknown. This sample comprises tens of thousands of clones, about 85% of them detected only once. The top ten clonotypes cover under 0.45% of the sample. Specimen: CD4+ T cells from peripheral blood mononuclear cells, collected in the third trimester of pregnancy. The receptors shown here come from a female donor with multiple sclerosis, enrolled in a pregnancy study.

The chain is built from TRBV19 and TRBJ2-5, with D tentatively TRBD1 (6 bases). The CDR3 extends over 16 amino acids. Germline V gene lookup returns CDR1 LNHDA and CDR2 SQIVND (reference sequence). Trimming pared 0 bases from V and 5 bases from J, leaving 16 bases between. In nucleotides, the CDR3 is TGTGCCAGTAGTATAGAAGGGACCACAGGGCGGGAGACCCAGTACTTC. This translates into CASSIEGTTGRETQYF.

The genes are TRBV5-6 and TRBJ2-7, with 10 bases that match TRBD1. CDR1 is SGHDT and CDR2 is YYEEEE in the germline V gene. The CDR3 length is 15 residues. Trimming removed 4 bases from V and 1 base from J; junction bases left unmatched: 5. The CDR3: CASSTGQGESYEQYF. The CDR3 DNA reads TGTGCCAGCAGCACCGGACAGGGGGAATCCTACGAGCAGTACTTC.

V gene TRBV6-6 combines with J gene TRBJ2-5; no clear D. The CDR3 consists of 13 residues. V lost 10 bases and J lost 7, with 19 bases in between. CDR1 and CDR2 (germline): MNHNY, SVGAGI (reference sequence). The CDR3 sequence: CATSLVRGGTQYF. The CDR3 DNA sequence: TGTGCCACCTCGCTCGTCAGAGGCGGGACCCAGTACTTC.

The chain uses TRBV5-1 and TRBJ1-2, with D tentatively TRBD1 (5 bases). The length of the CDR3 is 15 residues. V gave up 0 bases and J gave up 0 bases, with 9 bases separating them. Germline CDR1 reads SGHRS; CDR2 reads YFSETQ. CDR3 sequence reads: CASSLDRTTNYGYTF. DNA for the CDR3: TGCGCCAGCAGCTTGGACAGGACAACTAACTATGGCTACACCTTC.

This clone showed up just once. The chain uses TRBV6-5 and TRBJ2-5, with 7 bases identical to TRBD2. This CDR3 contains 13 residues. Germline assignment: CDR1 MNHEY and CDR2 SVGAGI. Germline trimming cut 3 bases from V and 4 bases from J; bases unmatched to any gene: 2. DNA of the CDR3: TGTGCCAGCAGTTATGGACTAGTAGAGACCCAGTACTTC. Protein sequence: CASSYGLVETQYF.

This clone turned up a few times. This chain links TRBV10-2 with TRBJ1-2; D not certain. This CDR3 has 12 residues. The germline gives CDR1 WSHSY, CDR2 SAAADI. With 3 bases removed from V and 1 base from J, the gap between germline ends came to 3 bases. CDR3 protein: CASSDSNYGYTF. In nucleotides, the CDR3 is TGCGCCAGCAGTGACAGTAACTATGGCTACACCTTC.

The rearrangement links TRBV30 to TRBJ1-3; 7 bases fit TRBD1. Germline-derived CDR1 and CDR2 are GTSNPN and SVGIG (reference sequence). CDR3 size: 13 residues. V dropped 8 bases and J dropped 12; count of bases not matched to a gene: 16. The CDR3 loop reads CARDRDSQRGIYF. In DNA, the CDR3 is TGTGCCCGGGACCGGGACAGTCAAAGGGGCATATATTTT.

The rearrangement links TRBV4-1 to TRBJ1-4, with D tentatively TRBD1 (5 bases). CDR3 length: 16 amino acids. Germline CDR1 is MGHRA and CDR2 is YSYEKL. The V and J ends lost 0 bases and 6 bases respectively, with 14 bases between them. The CDR3 DNA is TGCGCCAGCAGCCAAGATCCTGCAGGGTGGTATGAAAAACTGTTTTTT. Protein product: CASSQDPAGWYEKLFF.

CDR3: CASSQDRGPLRTSGRDTQYF. The CDR3, as DNA: TGTGCCAGCAGCCAAGATCGAGGCCCTCTAAGGACTAGCGGGAGAGATACGCAGTATTTT. The V call is TRBV4-2, the J call TRBJ2-3, with 13 bases lining up with TRBD2. The CDR3 totals 20 residues. The junction had 14 bases not matched to a gene; V was cut back by 0 bases and J by 5 bases. The germline CDR1 and CDR2 sequences are LGHNA and YNFKEQ.

The rearrangement uses TRBV11-3 and TRBJ2-5, with a tentative D call TRBD1 (5 bases). The V gene lost 4 bases and the J gene lost 0 bases, with 9 bases spanning the gap. Germline assignment: CDR1 SGHNT and CDR2 YENEEA. This CDR3 region has 14 residues. The CDR3 spells CASSSPGNQETQYF. The DNA for the CDR3 is TGTGCCAGCAGCTCGCCAGGGAACCAAGAGACCCAGTACTTC.

This chain links TRBV30 with TRBJ2-1, with 10 bases matching TRBD2. CDR3 size: 15 residues. J gave up 11 bases and V 0 bases, and 10 bases lay outside the gene matches. Germline CDR1 reads GTSNPN; CDR2 reads SVGIG (reference sequence). In DNA, the CDR3 is TGTGCCTGGAGTGTAACCCAGCGGGAGGGAAGGCAGCAGTTCTTC. Translated: CAWSVTQREGRQQFF.

The chain uses TRBV4-3 and TRBJ1-1; 10 positions match TRBD1. CDR1 LGHNA and CDR2 YSLEER come from the germline V gene. The CDR3 extends over 15 amino acids. Trimming removed 0 bases from V and 5 bases from J; junction bases left unmatched: 3. For the CDR3, the DNA is TGCGCCAGCAGCCAAGATTGGGGACAGGGGACTGAAGCTTTCTTT. This codes for CASSQDWGQGTEAFF.

The chain joins TRBV2 to TRBJ2-3; 8 nucleotides match TRBD2. J lost 5 bases, V lost 6 bases, and 10 bases had no gene match. This CDR3 has 15 residues. Germline CDR1 and CDR2: SNHLY and FYNNEI. The CDR3 region is CASRGGFSGVDTQYF. The CDR3 coding sequence is TGTGCCAGCAGGGGGGGTTTTAGCGGGGTAGATACGCAGTATTTT. Drawing the rest from reference TRBV2 and TRBJ2-3, the complete variable domain is EPEVTQTPSHQVTQMGQEVILRCVPISNHLYFYWYRQILGQKVEFLVSFYNNEISEKSEIFDDQFSVERPDGSNFTLKIRSTKLEDSAMYFCASRGGFSGVDTQYFGPGTRLTVL.

The V gene is TRBV5-1, the J gene TRBJ2-5; a weak D match, TRBD1 (5 bases). CDR1 and CDR2 from the germline V gene are SGHRS and YFSETQ. With 4 bases removed from V and 2 bases from J, the gap between germline ends came to 12 bases. The CDR3 length is 14 residues. The CDR3 is CASSATELQETQYF. The CDR3 DNA sequence: TGCGCCAGCAGCGCGACAGAGTTGCAAGAGACCCAGTACTTC.

The V and J genes are TRBV11-2 and TRBJ1-1; D uncertain. Trimming cost V 4 bases and J 2 bases, with 11 bases left between them. The CDR3 contains 14 residues. Germline V gene lookup returns CDR1 SGHAT and CDR2 FQNNGV. The chain's CDR3 is CASSYSGVNTEAFF. The DNA for the CDR3 is TGTGCCAGCAGCTACTCAGGTGTAAACACTGAAGCTTTCTTT.

As for this clone: Other DNA sequences in this sample translate to the same CDR3. The chain links TRBV11-2 to TRBJ1-5; D is ambiguous. Trimming took off 3 bases at V and 4 bases at J, with 7 bases between the two ends. CDR3 size: 13 residues. The germline V gene encodes CDR1 SGHAT and CDR2 FQNNGV. CDR3 nucleotide sequence: TGTGCCAGCAGCTTCAGCGAAAATCAGCCCCAGCATTTT. It encodes CASSFSENQPQHF.

The chain joins TRBV11-2 to TRBJ2-2; D is possibly TRBD1 (6 bases). This CDR3 contains 14 residues. Per the germline V gene, CDR1 is SGHAT and CDR2 is FQNNGV. V shed 5 bases and J shed 4 bases, with 11 bases lying between them. Here the CDR3 DNA reads TGTGCCAGCAGCCTACAGGGAGTCACCGGGGAGCTGTTTTTT. This sequence encodes CASSLQGVTGELFF.

A single count supports this clone. The V call is TRBV11-3, the J call TRBJ2-3; 11 positions match TRBD2. The ends lost 1 base at V and 6 bases at J; junction bases unmatched: 9. Germline V CDR1 and CDR2: SGHNT, YENEEA. This CDR3 contains 17 residues. CDR3 sequence: CASSLGTSGSGSDTQYF. CDR3 sequence (DNA): TGTGCCAGCAGCTTAGGAACTAGCGGGAGTGGGTCGGATACGCAGTATTTT. The entire variable domain, with the rest obtained from reference TRBV11-3 and TRBJ2-3, is as follows: EAGVVQSPRYKIIEKKQPVAFWCNPISGHNTLYWYLQNLGQGPELLIRYENEEAVDDSQLPKDRFSAERLKGVDSTLKIQPAELGDSAVYLCASSLGTSGSGSDTQYFGPGTRLTVL.

The genes are TRBV6-1 and TRBJ2-7; 7 bases match TRBD2. Germline CDR1 is MNHNS and CDR2 is SASEGT. The V gene end was trimmed by 4 bases and the J gene end by 2 bases; junction bases not matched to a gene: 8. The CDR3 is 15 residues long. The CDR3 sequence: CASSAGTTKAYEQYF. CDR3 DNA: TGTGCCAGCAGTGCGGGGACTACCAAGGCCTACGAGCAGTACTTC.

There are a few counts of this clone. The rearrangement joins TRBV7-2 to TRBJ1-5; tentatively, D is TRBD1 (6 bases). The V gene lost 0 bases and the J gene lost 3 bases, with 9 bases spanning the gap. Germline values: CDR1 SGHTA, CDR2 FQGNSA. CDR3 length equals 15 residues. CDR3 bases: TGTGCCAGCAGCTTAGCAGGGGGTTTCAATCAGCCCCAGCATTTT. Translating gives CASSLAGGFNQPQHF.

This clone was counted a single time. The genes are TRBV7-9 and TRBJ1-1; TRBD1 matches at 8 bases. Germline CDR1 SEHNR, CDR2 FQNEAQ (reference sequence). The V gene end was trimmed by 5 bases and the J gene end by 1 base; junction bases not matched to a gene: 6. This CDR3 comprises 15 residues. The CDR3 DNA reads as TGTGCCAGCAGCACCGACAGGGGAGGGAACACTGAAGCTTTCTTT. It encodes CASSTDRGGNTEAFF.

J is TRBJ2-6 and V is TRBV6-1; D not certain. The CDR3 has 12 amino acids. Trimming pared 7 bases from V and 11 bases from J, leaving 12 bases between. Per germline, CDR1 MNHNS and CDR2 SASEGT. This chain's CDR3 is CASKPITDVLTF. In nucleotides, the CDR3 is TGTGCCAGCAAACCGATCACTGACGTCCTGACTTTC.

The V gene is TRBV7-2, the J gene TRBJ2-5; 9 bases agree with TRBD2. The CDR3 extends over 16 amino acids. CDR1 SGHTA and CDR2 FQGNSA come from the germline V gene. V lost 4 bases to trimming and J lost 0 bases; unmatched junction nucleotides: 6. CDR3 loop: CASSSLAGYYQETQYF. The CDR3 nucleotides are TGTGCCAGCAGCTCGCTAGCGGGGTACTACCAAGAGACCCAGTACTTC. Full variable domain (outside the CDR3, taken from reference TRBV7-2 and TRBJ2-5): GAGVSQSPSNKVTEKGKDVELRCDPISGHTALYWYRQSLGQGLEFLIYFQGNSAPDKSGLPSDRFSAERTGGSVSTLTIQRTQQEDSAVYLCASSSLAGYYQETQYFGPGTRLLVL.

The chain couples TRBV6-1 to TRBJ1-1, with 9 bases matching TRBD1. The junction had 12 bases not matched to a gene; V was cut back by 5 bases and J by 11 bases. The CDR3 runs 14 residues. CDR1 is MNHNS and CDR2 is SASEGT in the germline V gene. The CDR3 is CASSLPTTGGEAFF. In nucleotides, the CDR3 is TGTGCCAGCAGTCTTCCGACGACAGGGGGGGAGGCTTTCTTT.

This chain joins TRBV6-5 and TRBJ1-2; D is undetermined. Per the germline V gene, CDR1 is MNHEY and CDR2 is SVGAGI. The germline V and J ends were trimmed by 8 bases and 7 bases, with 20 bases remaining between them. The CDR3 has 14 amino acids. CDR3 coding DNA: TGTGCCAGCGGCTCAGGCGGGCGCACGGGTGGCTACACCTTC. As protein: CASGSGGRTGGYTF.

A single count supports this clone. This CDR3 is CASSPRTGAEKLFF. The CDR3 bases are TGTGCCAGCTCACCGAGGACAGGAGCGGAAAAACTGTTTTTT. The chain uses TRBV18 and TRBJ1-4; 7 bases are a match to TRBD1. The CDR3 length is 14 residues. Germline CDR1 and CDR2: KGHSH and LQKENI. The ends lost 3 bases at V and 8 bases at J; junction bases unmatched: 6.

The chain joins TRBV28 to TRBJ2-7; weak D call: TRBD2 (6 bases). This CDR3 spans 14 amino acids. V lost 7 bases, J lost 9 bases, and 22 bases lay in between. CDR1 and CDR2 (germline): MDHEN, SYDVKM. The CDR3 DNA follows: TGTGCCAGCACCCTCGGAGGGGCCAAAGGCGGGCAGTACTTC. It yields the protein CASTLGGAKGGQYF.

CDR3 DNA: TGTGCCAGCAGCGTAGTTGGCGGGAGGTCCCAGGGTCACAATGAGCAGTTCTTC. The encoded protein is CASSVVGGRSQGHNEQFF. This chain uses TRBV9 with TRBJ2-1, with 8 bases that match TRBD2. The J segment lost 5 bases and the V segment lost 0 bases, leaving 13 bases of the junction unmatched. Per the germline V gene, CDR1 is SGDLS and CDR2 is YYNGEE. This CDR3 has 18 amino acids.

The V and J genes are TRBV6-5 and TRBJ2-7; no reliable D call. Trimming left V 0 bases short and J 4 bases short, with 13 bases between. The germline V gene encodes CDR1 MNHEY and CDR2 SVGAGI. The CDR3 is 15 residues long. For the CDR3, the DNA is TGTGCCAGCAGTTACTCGTGGGTAGAGGAATACGAGCAGTACTTC. It encodes CASSYSWVEEYEQYF.